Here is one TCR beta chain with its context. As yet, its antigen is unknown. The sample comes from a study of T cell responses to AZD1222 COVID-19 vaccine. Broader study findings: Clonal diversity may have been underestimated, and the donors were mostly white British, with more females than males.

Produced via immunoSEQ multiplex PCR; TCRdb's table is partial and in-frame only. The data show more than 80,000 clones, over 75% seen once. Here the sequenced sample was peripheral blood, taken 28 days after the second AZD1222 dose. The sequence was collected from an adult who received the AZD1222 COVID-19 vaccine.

The CDR3 loop is CASSTGQAGREKLFF. DNA of the CDR3: TGTGCCAGTAGTACAGGACAGGCGGGAAGAGAAAAACTGTTTTTT. The rearrangement uses TRBV19 and TRBJ1-4; 7 bases fit TRBD1. Germline lookup yields CDR1 LNHDA and CDR2 SQIVND (reference sequence). Unmatched junction bases numbered 10, after V lost 4 bases and J lost 8 bases. This CDR3 is built from 15 residues.